This T cell receptor beta chain was retrieved from a study of beta chain features in type 1 diabetes. V lost 5 bases and J lost 16; bases outside the gene matches: 9. The CDR3 extends over 13 amino acids. From germline, CDR1 is SGHNT and CDR2 YENEEA. Expressed TCRB transcripts were sequenced, since all the RNA that had been isolated was reverse transcribed. This table comes from immunoSEQ multiplex PCR, and its TCRdb copy is limited to in-frame clones, with some not included. The sample contains hundreds of thousands of clones, approximately 28% of which appear only once. One heparinised draw, averaging approximately 120 mL, was taken per donor. General observations from the study: When cDNA is sequenced, cells with high TCR expression could be over-represented. Among all four CD4+ subsets, Type 1 diabetes patients had TCRB CDR3s that were moderately but significantly shorter. The question of HLA type influencing TCRB rearrangement was one that remained unresolved here.

This clone has a handful of counts. Its antigen is unknown. The chain uses TRBV11-3 and TRBJ2-1; 12 bases are a match to TRBD2. The TCR originated in a man aged 18-30 years in good health. The sample taken for sequencing was naive CD4+ T cells from blood. CDR3 sequence reads: CASSLGTSGLHFF. The CDR3, as DNA: TGTGCCAGCAGCCTAGGGACTAGCGGGTTGCACTTCTTC.